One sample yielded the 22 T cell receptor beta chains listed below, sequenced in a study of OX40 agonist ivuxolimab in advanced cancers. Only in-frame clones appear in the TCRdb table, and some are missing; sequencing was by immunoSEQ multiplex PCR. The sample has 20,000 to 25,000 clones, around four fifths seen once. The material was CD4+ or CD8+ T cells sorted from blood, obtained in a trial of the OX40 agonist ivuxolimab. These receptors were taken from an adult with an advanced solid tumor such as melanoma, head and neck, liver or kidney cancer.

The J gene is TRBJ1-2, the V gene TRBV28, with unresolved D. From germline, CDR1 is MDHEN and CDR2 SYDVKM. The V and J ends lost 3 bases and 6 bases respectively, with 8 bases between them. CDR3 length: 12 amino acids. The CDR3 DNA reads TGTGCCAGCAGTTTCCCCCAAGATGGCTACACCTTC. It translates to CASSFPQDGYTF.

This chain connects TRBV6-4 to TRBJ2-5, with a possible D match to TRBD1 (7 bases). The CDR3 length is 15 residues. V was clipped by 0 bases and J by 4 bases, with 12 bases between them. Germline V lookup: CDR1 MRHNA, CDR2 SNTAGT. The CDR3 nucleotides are TGTGCCAGCAGTGACTCGGCGCAGGGGGGAGAGACCCAGTACTTC. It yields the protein CASSDSAQGGETQYF.

The DNA of the CDR3 is TGTGCCACCAGCAGAATAGCGGGACTGGAGACCCAGTACTTC. Protein product: CATSRIAGLETQYF. The chain has TRBV15 and TRBJ2-5, with TRBD2 matching over 8 bases. V gave up 2 bases and J gave up 5 bases; unmatched junction bases: 4. The CDR3 covers 14 residues. Germline values: CDR1 LNHNV, CDR2 YYDKDF (reference sequence).

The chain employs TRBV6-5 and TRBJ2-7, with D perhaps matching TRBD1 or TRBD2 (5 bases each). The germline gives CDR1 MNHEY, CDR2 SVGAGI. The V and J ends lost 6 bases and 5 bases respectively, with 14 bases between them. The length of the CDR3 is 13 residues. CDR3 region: CASSFGDPNEQYF. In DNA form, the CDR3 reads TGTGCCAGCAGCTTCGGGGACCCCAACGAGCAGTACTTC.

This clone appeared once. This chain's CDR3 is CASSLTGGYETQYF. In DNA, the CDR3 is TGTGCCAGCAGCTTGACAGGGGGCTATGAGACCCAGTACTTC. The chain recombines TRBV5-5 with TRBJ2-5; TRBD1 agrees at 9 bases. V lost 1 base, J lost 5 bases, and 3 bases stayed unmatched. This CDR3 region has 14 residues. CDR1 is SGHKS and CDR2 is YYEKEE in the germline V gene (reference sequence).

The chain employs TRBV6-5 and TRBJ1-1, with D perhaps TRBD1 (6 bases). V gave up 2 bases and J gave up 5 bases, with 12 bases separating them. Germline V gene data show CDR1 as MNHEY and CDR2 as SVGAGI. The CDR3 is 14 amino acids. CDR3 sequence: CASSYNQGITEAFF. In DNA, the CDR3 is TGTGCCAGCAGTTACAATCAGGGGATAACTGAAGCTTTCTTT.

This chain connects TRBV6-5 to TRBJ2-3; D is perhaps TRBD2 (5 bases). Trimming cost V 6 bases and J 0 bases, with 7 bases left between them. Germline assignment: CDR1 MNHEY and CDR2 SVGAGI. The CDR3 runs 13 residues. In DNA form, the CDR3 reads TGTGCCAGCAGGGAGGCTAGCACAGATACGCAGTATTTT. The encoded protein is CASREASTDTQYF.

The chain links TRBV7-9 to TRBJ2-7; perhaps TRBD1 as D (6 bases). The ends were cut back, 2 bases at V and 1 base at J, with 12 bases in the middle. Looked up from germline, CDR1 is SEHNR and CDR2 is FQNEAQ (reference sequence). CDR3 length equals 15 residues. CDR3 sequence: CASSLPGTISYEQYF. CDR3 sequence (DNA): TGTGCCAGCAGCTTACCAGGGACAATATCCTACGAGCAGTACTTC.

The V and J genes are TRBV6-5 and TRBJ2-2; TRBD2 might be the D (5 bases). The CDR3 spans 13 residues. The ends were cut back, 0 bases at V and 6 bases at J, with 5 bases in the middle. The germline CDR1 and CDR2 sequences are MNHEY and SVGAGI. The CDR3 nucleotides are TGTGCCAGCAGTTACTCGAGGGCCGGGGAGCTGTTTTTT. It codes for CASSYSRAGELFF.

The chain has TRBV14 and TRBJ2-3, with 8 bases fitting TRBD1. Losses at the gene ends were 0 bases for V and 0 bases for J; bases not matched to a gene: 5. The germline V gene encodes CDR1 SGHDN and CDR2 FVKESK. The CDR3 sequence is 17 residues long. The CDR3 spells CASSQDLGTGSTDTQYF. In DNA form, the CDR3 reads TGTGCCAGCAGCCAAGATCTTGGGACAGGCAGCACAGATACGCAGTATTTT. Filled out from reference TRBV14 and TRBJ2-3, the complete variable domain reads EAGVTQFPSHSVIEKGQTVTLRCDPISGHDNLYWYRRVMGKEIKFLLHFVKESKQDESGMPNNRFLAERTGGTYSTLKVQPAELEDSGVYFCASSQDLGTGSTDTQYFGPGTRLTVL.

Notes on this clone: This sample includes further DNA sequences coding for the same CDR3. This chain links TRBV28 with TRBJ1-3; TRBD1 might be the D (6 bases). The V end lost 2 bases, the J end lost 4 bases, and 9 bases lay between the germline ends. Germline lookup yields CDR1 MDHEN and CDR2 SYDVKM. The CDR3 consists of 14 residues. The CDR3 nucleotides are TGTGCCAGCAGTTTAACAGGGTCCGGAAACACCATATATTTT. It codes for CASSLTGSGNTIYF.

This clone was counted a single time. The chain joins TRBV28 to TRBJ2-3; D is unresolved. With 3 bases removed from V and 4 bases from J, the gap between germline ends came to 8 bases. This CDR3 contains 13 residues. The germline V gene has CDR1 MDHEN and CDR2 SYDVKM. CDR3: CASSFIQSDTQYF. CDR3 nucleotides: TGTGCCAGCAGTTTCATACAGTCAGATACGCAGTATTTT. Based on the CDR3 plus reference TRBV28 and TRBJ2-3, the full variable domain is DVKVTQSSRYLVKRTGEKVFLECVQDMDHENMFWYRQDPGLGLRLIYFSYDVKMKEKGDIPEGYSVSREKKERFSLILESASTNQTSMYLCASSFIQSDTQYFGPGTRLTVL.

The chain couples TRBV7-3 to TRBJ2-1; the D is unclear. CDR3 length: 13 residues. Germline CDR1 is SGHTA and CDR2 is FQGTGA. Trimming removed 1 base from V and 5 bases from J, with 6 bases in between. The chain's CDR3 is CASSLSQNNEQFF. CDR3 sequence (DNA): TGTGCCAGCAGCTTAAGCCAAAACAATGAGCAGTTCTTC. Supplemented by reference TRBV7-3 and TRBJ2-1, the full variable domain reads GAGVSQTPSNKVTEKGKYVELRCDPISGHTALYWYRQSLGQGPEFLIYFQGTGAADDSGLPNDRFFAVRPEGSVSTLKIQRTERGDSAVYLCASSLSQNNEQFFGPGTRLTVL.

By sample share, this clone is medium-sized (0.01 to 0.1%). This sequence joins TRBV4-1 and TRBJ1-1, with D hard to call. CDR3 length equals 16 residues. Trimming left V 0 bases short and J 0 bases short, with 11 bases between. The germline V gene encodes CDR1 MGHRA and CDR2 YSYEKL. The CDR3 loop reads CASSQDNYRMNTEAFF. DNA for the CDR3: TGCGCCAGCAGCCAAGATAACTACAGAATGAACACTGAAGCTTTCTTT.

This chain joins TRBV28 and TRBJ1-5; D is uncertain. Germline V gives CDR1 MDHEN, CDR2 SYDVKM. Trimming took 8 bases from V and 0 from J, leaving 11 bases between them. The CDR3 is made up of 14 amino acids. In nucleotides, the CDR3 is TGTGCCAGCGGGAAAGTTTATAGCAATCAGCCCCAGCATTTT. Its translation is CASGKVYSNQPQHF.

CDR3 loop: CASSHGTGDMNTEAFF. The CDR3, as DNA: TGTGCCAGCAGTCATGGGACAGGGGACATGAACACTGAAGCTTTCTTT. This chain links TRBV2 with TRBJ1-1, with 10 bases aligning to TRBD1. Germline V gives CDR1 SNHLY, CDR2 FYNNEI. The V and J ends lost 5 bases and 0 bases, in that order; junction bases with no gene match: 6. This CDR3 has 16 residues.

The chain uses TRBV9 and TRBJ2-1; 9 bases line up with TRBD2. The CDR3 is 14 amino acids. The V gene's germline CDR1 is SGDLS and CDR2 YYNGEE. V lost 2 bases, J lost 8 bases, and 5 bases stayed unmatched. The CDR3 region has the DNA TGTGCCAGCAGCGTTACTAGCGGGTATCATGAGCAGTTCTTC. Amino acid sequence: CASSVTSGYHEQFF.

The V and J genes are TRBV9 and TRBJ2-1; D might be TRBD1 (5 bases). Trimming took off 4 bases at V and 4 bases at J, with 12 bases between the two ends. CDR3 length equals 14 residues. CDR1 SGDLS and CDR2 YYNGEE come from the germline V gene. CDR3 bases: TGTGCCAGCAGCCCCCAGGGCCGGTACAATGAGCAGTTCTTC. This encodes CASSPQGRYNEQFF.

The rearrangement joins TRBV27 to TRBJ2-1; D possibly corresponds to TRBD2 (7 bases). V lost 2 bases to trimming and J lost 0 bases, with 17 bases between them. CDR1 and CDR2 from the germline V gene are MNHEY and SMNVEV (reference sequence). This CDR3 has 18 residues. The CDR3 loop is CASSLRGWGGSSYNEQFF. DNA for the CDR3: TGTGCCAGCAGTTTAAGGGGGTGGGGGGGCAGCTCCTACAATGAGCAGTTCTTC.

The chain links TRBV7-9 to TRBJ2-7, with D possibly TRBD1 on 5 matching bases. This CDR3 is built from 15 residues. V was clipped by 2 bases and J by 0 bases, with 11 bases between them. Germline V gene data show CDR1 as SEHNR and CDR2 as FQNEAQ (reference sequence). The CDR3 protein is CASSLWGGTSYEQYF. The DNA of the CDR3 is TGTGCCAGCAGCTTATGGGGCGGAACCTCCTACGAGCAGTACTTC.

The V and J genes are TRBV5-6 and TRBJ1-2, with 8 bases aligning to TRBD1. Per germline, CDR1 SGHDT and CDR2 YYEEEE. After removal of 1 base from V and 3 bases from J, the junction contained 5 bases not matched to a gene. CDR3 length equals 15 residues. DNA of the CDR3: TGTGCCAGCAGCTTGCGGAACAGGGGGGACTATGGCTACACCTTC. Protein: CASSLRNRGDYGYTF.

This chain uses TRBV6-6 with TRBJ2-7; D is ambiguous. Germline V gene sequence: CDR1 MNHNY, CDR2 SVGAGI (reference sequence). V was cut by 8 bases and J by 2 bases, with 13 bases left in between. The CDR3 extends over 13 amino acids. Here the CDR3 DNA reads TGTGCCAGCGCCCCTTACGGAACCTACGAGCAGTACTTC. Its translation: CASAPYGTYEQYF.